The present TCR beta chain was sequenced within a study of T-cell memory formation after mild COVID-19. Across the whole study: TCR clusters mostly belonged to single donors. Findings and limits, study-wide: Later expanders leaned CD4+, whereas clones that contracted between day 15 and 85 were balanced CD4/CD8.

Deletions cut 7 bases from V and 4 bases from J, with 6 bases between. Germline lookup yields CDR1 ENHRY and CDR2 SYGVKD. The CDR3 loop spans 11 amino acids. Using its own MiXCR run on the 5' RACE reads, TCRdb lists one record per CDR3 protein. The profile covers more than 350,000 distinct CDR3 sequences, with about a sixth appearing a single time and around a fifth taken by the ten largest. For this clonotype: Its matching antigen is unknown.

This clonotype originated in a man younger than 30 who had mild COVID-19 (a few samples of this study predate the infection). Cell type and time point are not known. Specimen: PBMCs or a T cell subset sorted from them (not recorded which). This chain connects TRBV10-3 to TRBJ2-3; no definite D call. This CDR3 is CAINGPDTQYF. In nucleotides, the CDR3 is TGTGCCATCAACGGGCCAGATACGCAGTATTTT.